The 25 T cell receptor beta chains listed next were all sequenced from one sample in a study of blood T cell repertoires in COVID-19. Data came from immunoSEQ multiplex PCR; TCRdb stores just in-frame clones and leaves some out. The data show 150,000 or so clones, about 79% seen once. The sample was peripheral blood. The receptors were gathered from a woman in her sixties or seventies with acute or convalescent COVID-19.

The V call is TRBV7-8, the J call TRBJ1-1, with 7 bases that match TRBD1. This CDR3 spans 15 amino acids. V gave up 5 bases and J gave up 4 bases; unmatched junction bases: 10. CDR1 SGHVS and CDR2 FQNEAQ come from the germline V gene. CDR3 coding DNA: TGTGCCAGCAGCCCCAACAGGGGAGGAGGCACTGAAGCTTTCTTT. The encoded protein is CASSPNRGGGTEAFF.

This chain connects TRBV29-1 to TRBJ2-4; TRBD2 matches at 8 bases. The CDR3 loop spans 15 amino acids. V lost 4 bases and J lost 1; bases outside the gene matches: 6. Germline CDR1 reads SQVTM; CDR2 reads ANQGSEA. CDR3 nucleotide sequence: TGCAGCGTTGGGCTCCGGGAGGGGGCCAAAAACATTCAGTACTTC. Its protein product is CSVGLREGAKNIQYF. The variable domain in full, with the rest retrieved from reference TRBV29-1 and TRBJ2-4, is SAVISQKPSRDICQRGTSLTIQCQVDSQVTMMFWYRQQPGQSLTLIATANQGSEATYESGFVIDKFPISRPNLTFSTLTVSNMSPEDSSIYLCSVGLREGAKNIQYFGAGTRLSVL.

A remark on this clone: Within the sample, other DNA sequences also encode this same CDR3. The chain carries TRBV19 and TRBJ1-2, with D possibly TRBD1 on 6 matching bases. Looked up from germline, CDR1 is LNHDA and CDR2 is SQIVND (reference sequence). Trimming removed 10 bases from V and 4 bases from J, with 13 bases in between. The CDR3 loop spans 12 amino acids. CDR3 protein: CATLRGIYGYTF. CDR3 in DNA: TGTGCCACCCTCAGGGGCATCTATGGCTACACCTTC.

The chain employs TRBV2 and TRBJ1-5, with 8 bases matching TRBD1. The V gene's germline CDR1 is SNHLY and CDR2 FYNNEI. This CDR3 region has 15 residues. Trimming removed 6 bases from V and 4 bases from J; junction bases left unmatched: 8. The CDR3 nucleotides are TGTGCCAGCAGGAGGGGCAGGGGGCAGAATCAGCCCCAGCATTTT. Its protein product is CASRRGRGQNQPQHF.

The CDR3 reads CASKDGVISVTEAFF. The CDR3 DNA sequence: TGTGCCAGCAAGGACGGTGTTATTAGCGTCACTGAAGCTTTCTTT. The chain is built from TRBV2 and TRBJ1-1, with no clear D. The germline V gene encodes CDR1 SNHLY and CDR2 FYNNEI. The CDR3 is made up of 15 amino acids. Trimming removed 7 bases at V and 4 bases at J, with 19 bases between.

This chain uses TRBV6-5 with TRBJ1-6; 7 bases match TRBD1. The V gene end was trimmed by 6 bases and the J gene end by 8 bases; junction bases not matched to a gene: 7. The germline gives CDR1 MNHEY, CDR2 SVGAGI. This CDR3 is built from 14 residues. The CDR3 DNA reads TGTGCCAGCAGGAGACAGGGTACCGATTCACCCCTCCACTTT. Its translation is CASRRQGTDSPLHF.

The count of this clone is one. This chain uses TRBV18 with TRBJ1-5, with D perhaps matching TRBD1 (5 bases). V lost 4 bases and J 5 bases, leaving 21 bases between the germline ends. Germline V CDR1 and CDR2: KGHSH, LQKENI. This CDR3 region has 17 residues. The CDR3 spells CASSLVAGVRVDQPQHF. CDR3 DNA: TGTGCCAGCTCACTCGTGGCGGGGGTGAGGGTTGATCAGCCCCAGCATTTT.

The chain joins TRBV7-3 to TRBJ2-2, with D possibly matching TRBD2 (6 bases). Germline assignment: CDR1 SGHTA and CDR2 FQGTGA. CDR3 length: 15 residues. Deletions cut 2 bases from V and 7 bases from J, with 14 bases between. The CDR3 sequence is CASSLSAPGGGELFF. The CDR3 bases are TGTGCCAGCAGCTTATCGGCACCCGGGGGCGGGGAGCTGTTTTTT. The complete variable domain, with remaining parts taken from reference TRBV7-3 and TRBJ2-2, reads GAGVSQTPSNKVTEKGKYVELRCDPISGHTALYWYRQSLGQGPEFLIYFQGTGAADDSGLPNDRFFAVRPEGSVSTLKIQRTERGDSAVYLCASSLSAPGGGELFFGEGSRLTVL.

The chain recombines TRBV29-1 with TRBJ1-1; 7 bases align to TRBD1. Trimming removed 2 bases from V and 3 bases from J; junction bases left unmatched: 3. Germline V CDR1 and CDR2: SQVTM, ANQGSEA. CDR3 length: 13 amino acids. CDR3 sequence reads: CSVESQGDTEAFF. For the CDR3, the DNA is TGCAGCGTTGAATCCCAGGGGGACACTGAAGCTTTCTTT.

The chain recombines TRBV5-1 with TRBJ1-2, with TRBD1 as a possible D gene (5 bases). Trimming cost V 0 bases and J 6 bases, with 9 bases left between them. Germline V gene sequence: CDR1 SGHRS, CDR2 YFSETQ. The length of the CDR3 is 13 residues. CDR3: CASSLGGSDGYTF. CDR3 nucleotide sequence: TGCGCCAGCAGCTTGGGGGGCTCGGATGGCTACACCTTC.

The chain has TRBV7-9 and TRBJ2-1; 9 bases are shared with TRBD2. The V and J ends lost 1 base and 7 bases, in that order; junction bases with no gene match: 11. The length of the CDR3 is 17 residues. CDR1 SEHNR and CDR2 FQNEAQ come from the germline V gene (reference sequence). CDR3 DNA: TGTGCCAGCAGCTTAGGCACTTTGCGGGGGGGAATGAATGAGCAGTTCTTC. Translating it yields CASSLGTLRGGMNEQFF.

The chain employs TRBV11-2 and TRBJ2-3, with 13 nucleotides matching TRBD2. The length of the CDR3 is 16 residues. CDR1 and CDR2 (germline): SGHAT, FQNNGV. V dropped 3 bases and J dropped 9; count of bases not matched to a gene: 9. CDR3 amino acids: CASSLGLAGLGLTQYF. The CDR3 bases are TGTGCCAGCAGCTTGGGACTAGCGGGGCTTGGTCTAACGCAGTATTTT.

V gene TRBV6-5 combines with J gene TRBJ1-1; perhaps TRBD1 as D (5 bases). Trimming pared 2 bases from V and 1 base from J, leaving 11 bases between. Per the germline V gene, CDR1 is MNHEY and CDR2 is SVGAGI. CDR3 length: 15 amino acids. CDR3 sequence: CASSYQIDRNTEAFF. The CDR3, as DNA: TGTGCCAGCAGTTACCAGATCGACAGGAACACTGAAGCTTTCTTT.

The rearrangement links TRBV9 to TRBJ1-2, with no clear D. Deletions cut 3 bases from V and 4 bases from J, with 7 bases between. The CDR3 runs to 12 residues. Looked up from germline, CDR1 is SGDLS and CDR2 is YYNGEE. The CDR3 DNA sequence: TGTGCCAGCAGCGGGGGAGGCTATGGCTACACCTTC. Protein: CASSGGGYGYTF.

The chain's CDR3 is CASSLGTGFRAEAFF. CDR3 nucleotide sequence: TGTGCCAGCAGCTTAGGGACAGGGTTTCGGGCTGAAGCTTTCTTT. The rearrangement joins TRBV7-6 to TRBJ1-1, with 8 positions matching TRBD1. The CDR3 spans 15 residues. The germline gives CDR1 SGHVS, CDR2 FNYEAQ. The V segment lost 1 base and the J segment 6 bases; nucleotides outside the gene matches: 7. Combining the CDR3 with reference TRBV7-6 and TRBJ1-1 gives the whole variable domain GAGVSQSPRYKVTKRGQDVALRCDPISGHVSLYWYRQALGQGPEFLTYFNYEAQQDKSGLPNDRFSAERPEGSISTLTIQRTEQRDSAMYRCASSLGTGFRAEAFFGQGTRLTVV.

In DNA form, the CDR3 reads TGCGCCAGCAGCTTGGGGTCCGGGGCAGGGGGCGCGGAGACCCAGTACTTC. Translated: CASSLGSGAGGAETQYF. This chain joins TRBV5-1 and TRBJ2-5; 8 bases agree with TRBD1. The CDR3 is made up of 17 amino acids. CDR1 is SGHRS and CDR2 is YFSETQ in the germline V gene. V was clipped by 0 bases and J by 5 bases; unmatched bases: 12.

The V call is TRBV15, the J call TRBJ1-1; 9 bases are shared with TRBD1. J lost 1 base, V lost 7 bases, and 4 bases had no gene match. Germline assignment: CDR1 LNHNV and CDR2 YYDKDF (reference sequence). The CDR3 contains 14 residues. The CDR3 DNA follows: TGTGCCACCATCTTGGACAGGGGGAACACTGAAGCTTTCTTT. It codes for CATILDRGNTEAFF.

The J gene is TRBJ2-7, the V gene TRBV10-3, with 8 bases aligning to TRBD1. The CDR3 contains 15 residues. From germline, CDR1 is ENHRY and CDR2 SYGVKD. Trimming at V came to 3 bases and at J to 3 bases, leaving 7 bases not matched to a gene. The CDR3 DNA sequence: TGTGCCATCAGTGACCGACAGGGGAGAGGCTACGAGCAGTACTTC. Its protein product is CAISDRQGRGYEQYF.

The V and J genes are TRBV7-9 and TRBJ2-3; D not certain. V was pared by 5 bases and J by 4 bases, with 13 bases between. Germline CDR1 and CDR2: SEHNR and FQNEAQ (reference sequence). The CDR3 totals 14 residues. The CDR3 spells CASSPLNSADTQYF. The CDR3 DNA follows: TGTGCCAGCAGCCCGTTGAATAGTGCAGATACGCAGTATTTT.

The J gene is TRBJ1-2, the V gene TRBV6-5, with D possibly TRBD1 on 6 matching bases. Germline CDR1 and CDR2: MNHEY and SVGAGI. The ends were cut back, 6 bases at V and 4 bases at J, with 15 bases in the middle. CDR3 length equals 14 residues. For the CDR3, the DNA is TGTGCCAGCAGCCCCAGACAGGCTCTCTATGGCTACACCTTC. This codes for CASSPRQALYGYTF.

On this clone: This specimen includes other DNA sequences encoding the same CDR3. The chain uses TRBV7-9 and TRBJ2-5; D might be TRBD1 (6 bases). V lost 2 bases and J 2 bases, leaving 12 bases between the germline ends. Germline V gives CDR1 SEHNR, CDR2 FQNEAQ (reference sequence). CDR3 length: 15 amino acids. The CDR3 DNA reads TGTGCCAGCAGCTTAAGGCAGGGGCGACAAGAGACCCAGTACTTC. Translating gives CASSLRQGRQETQYF.

This clone was recorded once. An end of the junction does not agree with germline; a read error may underlie this. V gene TRBV2 combines with J gene TRBJ2-5, with D perhaps matching TRBD1 (7 bases). The germline V gene has CDR1 SNHLY and CDR2 FYNNEI. This CDR3 has 12 amino acids. The CDR3 reads CASTFGQGGQHF. As DNA, the CDR3 is TGTGCCAGCACCTTCGGTCAGGGGGGTCAGCACTTC.

The chain links TRBV6-5 to TRBJ2-7, with a weak D call TRBD1 (5 bases). This CDR3 is 14 amino acids long. Trimming stripped 4 bases from V and 1 base from J, with 11 bases between. The germline CDR1 and CDR2 sequences are MNHEY and SVGAGI. The CDR3 DNA sequence: TGTGCCAGCAGTTCACAGGAATTTTCCTACGAGCAGTACGTC. It specifies CASSSQEFSYEQYV.

The chain couples TRBV12-3 or TRBV12-4 to TRBJ2-2; a weak D match, TRBD1 (5 bases). CDR3 length: 13 residues. Between the trimmed V and J ends, which lost 3 bases and 6 bases, there was a span of 8 bases. The CDR3 DNA is TGTGCCAGCAGTTTCCAGGGTCCCGGGGAGCTGTTTTTT. It codes for CASSFQGPGELFF.

This chain uses TRBV6-5 with TRBJ2-3; tentative D call: TRBD1 (5 bases). The V gene lost 0 bases and the J gene lost 3 bases, with 13 bases spanning the gap. CDR1 and CDR2 from the germline V gene are MNHEY and SVGAGI. This CDR3 spans 16 amino acids. The CDR3 DNA follows: TGTGCCAGCAGTTACTCGTACAGGATCAAGACAGATACGCAGTATTTT. It is translated as CASSYSYRIKTDTQYF.